The 3 T cell receptor beta chains below come from one sample, sequenced in a study of T cells after yellow fever vaccination. Each CDR3 protein gets one entry after TCRdb re-called the 5' RACE reads with MiXCR. The profile shows 300,000 or so distinct CDR3 sequences, roughly 8% of them singletons. The material sequenced was PBMCs, taken 45 days after the first yellow fever vaccination. The receptors originated from a man aged 18 to 29 who received the YFV17D yellow fever vaccine.

The chain couples TRBV7-2 to TRBJ1-5; D perhaps matches TRBD1 (6 bases). The CDR3 covers 15 residues. Trimming removed 3 bases at V and 7 bases at J, with 16 bases between. Germline V lookup: CDR1 SGHTA, CDR2 FQGNSA. DNA of the CDR3: TGTGCCAGCAGCTTCAGAGGGGGTCAAGGCCAGCCCCAGCATTTT. Translated: CASSFRGGQGQPQHF.

This clonotype showed up many times. J is TRBJ1-1 and V is TRBV9, with unresolved D. Germline V gene data show CDR1 as SGDLS and CDR2 as YYNGEE. The V end was cut by 0 bases, the J end by 0 bases, with 9 bases between. CDR3 length: 15 amino acids. CDR3 nucleotides: TGTGCCAGCAGCGTAGGAGGTGGTCTGAACACTGAAGCTTTCTTT. As protein: CASSVGGGLNTEAFF.

This clonotype was seen more than once but under ten times. V gene TRBV30 combines with J gene TRBJ2-1; D possibly corresponds to TRBD2 (6 bases). Trimming shortened V by 2 bases and J by 7 bases, and 9 bases separated the two germline ends. Germline V gives CDR1 GTSNPN, CDR2 SVGIG (reference sequence). The CDR3 extends over 12 amino acids. As DNA, the CDR3 is TGTGCCTGGAGTCTGGGGGGTAATGAGCAGTTCTTC. Translated: CAWSLGGNEQFF.